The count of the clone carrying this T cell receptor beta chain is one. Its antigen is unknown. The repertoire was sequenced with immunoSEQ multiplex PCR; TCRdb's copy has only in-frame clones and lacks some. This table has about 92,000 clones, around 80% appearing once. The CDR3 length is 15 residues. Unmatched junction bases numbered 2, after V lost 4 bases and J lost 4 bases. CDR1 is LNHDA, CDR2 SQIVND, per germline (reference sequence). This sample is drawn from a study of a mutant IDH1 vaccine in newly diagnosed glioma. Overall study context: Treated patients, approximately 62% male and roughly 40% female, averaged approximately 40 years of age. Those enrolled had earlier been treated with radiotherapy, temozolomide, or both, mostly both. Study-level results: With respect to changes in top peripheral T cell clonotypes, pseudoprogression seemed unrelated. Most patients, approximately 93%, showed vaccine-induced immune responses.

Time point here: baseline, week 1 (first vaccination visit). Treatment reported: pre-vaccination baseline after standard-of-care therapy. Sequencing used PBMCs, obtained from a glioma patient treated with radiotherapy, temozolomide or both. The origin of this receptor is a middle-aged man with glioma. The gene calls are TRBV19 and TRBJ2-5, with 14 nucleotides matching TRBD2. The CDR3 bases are TGTGCCAGTAGTACTGGGACTAGCGGGAGAGAGACCCAGTACTTC. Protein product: CASSTGTSGRETQYF.